These 14 T cell receptor beta chains were all obtained from the same sample, sequenced in a study of T cell responses to AZD1222 COVID-19 vaccine. Clones were read by immunoSEQ multiplex PCR, and TCRdb kept only the in-frame ones, dropping some. The table has 140,000 to 150,000 clones, around 90% seen once. Specimen: peripheral blood, collected on day 0 of AZD1222 vaccination. The receptors derive from an adult in good health.

The rearrangement uses TRBV19 and TRBJ1-2, with TRBD1 identical over 10 bases. V was clipped by 8 bases and J by 4 bases; unmatched bases: 16. Germline loops: CDR1 LNHDA, CDR2 SQIVND (reference sequence). There are 17 residues in the CDR3. CDR3 DNA: TGTGCCAGTGTGGGCCCGGGACAGGGGATTAACCTCTATGGCTACACCTTC. Protein sequence: CASVGPGQGINLYGYTF.

The chain employs TRBV27 and TRBJ1-1; D is ambiguous. Germline CDR1 and CDR2: MNHEY and SMNVEV (reference sequence). The CDR3 sequence is 14 residues long. The ends were cut back, 4 bases at V and 2 bases at J, with 11 bases in the middle. CDR3 amino acids: CASSSSWANTEAFF. CDR3 bases: TGTGCCAGCAGTTCATCGTGGGCAAACACTGAAGCTTTCTTT.

The J gene is TRBJ2-7, the V gene TRBV21-1; the D call of TRBD1 is as the table states it, not checked on the DNA. TRBV21-1 is tagged as a pseudogene. There are 20 residues in the CDR3. Here the CDR3 reads CASSKAGGMKRDRALCRQYF. The CDR3 region has the DNA TGTGCCAGCAGCAAAGCTGGGGGAATGAAGCGGGACAGGGCGCTTTGCCGGCAGTACTTC.

The V and J genes are TRBV27 and TRBJ1-2; perhaps TRBD1 as D (6 bases). CDR3 size: 15 residues. The germline gives CDR1 MNHEY, CDR2 SMNVEV (reference sequence). V was pared by 8 bases and J by 4 bases, with 20 bases between. The CDR3 loop is CASWGASRGTYGYTF. CDR3 sequence (DNA): TGTGCCAGCTGGGGGGCATCTCGGGGGACCTATGGCTACACCTTC.

The rearrangement uses TRBV4-3 and TRBJ1-5; possibly TRBD1 for D (6 bases). Trimming pared 5 bases from V and 4 bases from J, leaving 15 bases between. The CDR3 is 15 amino acids. Germline CDR1 LGHNA, CDR2 YSLEER. The DNA of the CDR3 is TGCGCCAGCAGCTCCACCCCAGGGGCTAATCAGCCCCAGCATTTT. Translating it yields CASSSTPGANQPQHF.

This chain uses TRBV2 with TRBJ1-6; weak D call: TRBD1 (5 bases). The CDR3 is made up of 14 amino acids. V shed 6 bases and J shed 4 bases, with 10 bases lying between them. The germline V gene encodes CDR1 SNHLY and CDR2 FYNNEI. The DNA for the CDR3 is TGTGCCAGCAGCAGAGACAGTTATAATTCACCCCTCCACTTT. It translates to CASSRDSYNSPLHF.

This clone was seen a few times. The chain combines TRBV4-2 with TRBJ2-2, with 9 nucleotides matching TRBD2. Germline V CDR1 and CDR2: LGHNA, YNFKEQ. CDR3 length: 15 amino acids. Trimming removed 0 bases from V and 6 bases from J; junction bases left unmatched: 2. The CDR3 spells CASSQDAGGPGELFF. DNA for the CDR3: TGTGCCAGCAGCCAAGACGCGGGGGGGCCCGGGGAGCTGTTTTTT.

This chain uses TRBV28 with TRBJ2-3; D is ambiguous. The germline V and J ends were trimmed by 9 bases and 4 bases, with 8 bases remaining between them. The CDR3 is made up of 11 amino acids. Germline V lookup: CDR1 MDHEN, CDR2 SYDVKM. The CDR3 coding sequence is TGTGCCAGTTCGACCCCAGATACGCAGTATTTT. Translated, it gives CASSTPDTQYF.

V and J are TRBV27 and TRBJ1-3; possibly TRBD1 for D (5 bases). Germline CDR1 and CDR2: MNHEY and SMNVEV (reference sequence). Trimming stripped 3 bases from V and 2 bases from J, with 11 bases between. The CDR3 contains 15 residues. This CDR3 is CASSFQGPTGNTIYF. The CDR3, as DNA: TGTGCCAGCAGTTTTCAGGGTCCAACTGGAAACACCATATATTTT.

The rearrangement uses TRBV7-8 and TRBJ2-7; tentative D call: TRBD1 (5 bases). There are 15 residues in the CDR3. V was pared by 1 base and J by 5 bases, with 15 bases between. CDR1 is SGHVS, CDR2 FQNEAQ, per germline. The CDR3 DNA reads as TGTGCCAGCAGCTTAGATACAGGATCAACCGACGAGCAGTACTTC. Translated: CASSLDTGSTDEQYF.

V is TRBV7-9 and J is TRBJ2-7, with 7 bases aligning to TRBD1. Germline V gene data show CDR1 as SEHNR and CDR2 as FQNEAQ (reference sequence). V shed 1 base and J 5 bases; nucleotides not matched to a gene: 5. The CDR3 runs 14 residues. The CDR3 nucleotides are TGTGCCAGCAGCTTAGGACAGGGATTCAACGAGCAGTACTTC. This gives the protein CASSLGQGFNEQYF. The complete variable domain, with remaining parts taken from reference TRBV7-9 and TRBJ2-7, reads DTGVSQNPRHKITKRGQNVTFRCDPISEHNRLYWYRQTLGQGPEFLTYFQNEAQLEKSRLLSDRFSAERPKGSFSTLEIQRTEQGDSAMYLCASSLGQGFNEQYFGPGTRLTVT.

This clone was seen once. The chain joins TRBV19 to TRBJ1-1; D perhaps matches TRBD1 (6 bases). Germline V lookup: CDR1 LNHDA, CDR2 SQIVND (reference sequence). Trimming stripped 3 bases from V and 7 bases from J, with 18 bases between. The CDR3 totals 15 residues. The CDR3 loop is CASSMGGLDSVEAFF. As DNA, the CDR3 is TGTGCCAGTAGTATGGGGGGGCTCGATTCCGTTGAAGCTTTCTTT.

The chain employs TRBV29-1 and TRBJ2-2, with 9 bases aligning to TRBD1. The junction had 6 bases not matched to a gene; V was cut back by 5 bases and J by 2 bases. The CDR3 totals 15 residues. From germline, CDR1 is SQVTM and CDR2 ANQGSEA. The CDR3 DNA sequence: TGCAGCGTTTGGGACAGGGAGGCCAACACCGGGGAGCTGTTTTTT. Encoded protein: CSVWDREANTGELFF.

The rearrangement uses TRBV19 and TRBJ1-2, with 8 bases identical to TRBD1. Germline trimming cut 5 bases from V and 3 bases from J; bases unmatched to any gene: 5. Germline lookup yields CDR1 LNHDA and CDR2 SQIVND (reference sequence). The CDR3 covers 14 residues. The CDR3 spells CASSVQGADYGYTF. CDR3 in DNA: TGTGCCAGTAGTGTTCAGGGGGCGGACTATGGCTACACCTTC. The whole variable domain, filled in from reference TRBV19 and TRBJ1-2, reads DGGITQSPKYLFRKEGQNVTLSCEQNLNHDAMYWYRQDPGQGLRLIYYSQIVNDFQKGDIAEGYSVSREKKESFPLTVTSAQKNPTAFYLCASSVQGADYGYTFGSGTRLTVV.